Below, 26 T cell receptor beta chains from the same sample are listed, as sequenced in a study of human T cells and chemical hapten exposure. TCRdb re-called the RACE reads with MiXCR, one entry per CDR3 protein. The sample includes roughly 360,000 distinct CDR3 sequences, roughly 4.8% of them seen just once. As for time point: patch test 1, 2 weeks after DPC sensitization. Described treatment: therapeutic diphenylcyclopropenone sensitization with weekly scalp DPC. Sequenced here: whole blood, sampled in connection with sensitization to the hapten diphenylcyclopropenone (DPC). The source is a woman aged 50 to 60 with alopecia areata. Some clones in this sample may be carry-over from other donors' samples.

This clonotype was detected ten times or more. The J gene is TRBJ2-3, the V gene TRBV13; maybe TRBD2 (6 bases). Germline assignment: CDR1 PRHDT and CDR2 FYEKMQ (reference sequence). CDR3 length: 16 residues. Trimming left V 5 bases short and J 2 bases short, with 17 bases between. The CDR3 sequence: CASSPGGRDPTDTQYF. As DNA, the CDR3 is TGTGCCAGCAGCCCAGGAGGGCGAGACCCCACAGATACGCAGTATTTT.

This clonotype was seen many times. This chain uses TRBV13 with TRBJ2-1; TRBD2 might be the D (7 bases). Germline CDR1 and CDR2: PRHDT and FYEKMQ (reference sequence). V was pared by 4 bases and J by 5 bases, with 15 bases between. The CDR3 consists of 15 residues. The CDR3 is CASSSRGAGHNEQFF. CDR3 coding DNA: TGTGCCAGCAGCTCCCGGGGGGCCGGTCACAATGAGCAGTTCTTC.

This clonotype has a count of ten or more. V and J are TRBV7-8 and TRBJ2-1, with D perhaps being TRBD1 or TRBD2 (5 bases each). Germline CDR1 reads SGHVS; CDR2 reads FQNEAQ. With 3 bases removed from V and 6 bases from J, the gap between germline ends came to 9 bases. The CDR3 length is 13 residues. The CDR3 sequence: CASSLGRPNEQFF. CDR3 bases: TGTGCCAGCAGCTTGGGACGGCCCAATGAGCAGTTCTTC.

There are many counts of this clonotype. CDR3 region: CASSFGGLRTGELFF. CDR3 in DNA: TGTGCCAGCAGTTTCGGCGGGCTGCGAACCGGGGAGCTGTTTTTT. The chain has TRBV6-2 or TRBV6-3 and TRBJ2-2, with D maybe TRBD2 (5 bases). V gave up 4 bases and J gave up 5 bases, with 14 bases separating them. This CDR3 contains 15 residues. In germline, CDR1 is MNHEY, CDR2 SVGEGT.

This chain links TRBV28 with TRBJ2-5; D possibly uses TRBD1 or TRBD2 (5 bases each). Between the trimmed V and J ends, which lost 7 bases and 5 bases, there was a span of 17 bases. Per the germline V gene, CDR1 is MDHEN and CDR2 is SYDVKM. The CDR3 extends over 14 amino acids. As DNA, the CDR3 is TGTGCCAGCACCGAAATTGGGGGAATGGAGACCCAGTACTTC. Translation gives CASTEIGGMETQYF. The whole variable domain, filled in from reference TRBV28 and TRBJ2-5, reads DVKVTQSSRYLVKRTGEKVFLECVQDMDHENMFWYRQDPGLGLRLIYFSYDVKMKEKGDIPEGYSVSREKKERFSLILESASTNQTSMYLCASTEIGGMETQYFGPGTRLLVL.

This clonotype was counted between two and nine times. The chain uses TRBV2 and TRBJ2-6; D unresolved. With 6 bases removed from V and 2 bases from J, the gap between germline ends came to 5 bases. Per germline, CDR1 SNHLY and CDR2 FYNNEI. The CDR3 runs to 13 residues. CDR3 sequence: CASRGTGANVLTF. DNA for the CDR3: TGTGCCAGCAGAGGGACTGGGGCCAACGTCCTGACTTTC.

At least ten counts were recorded for this clonotype. The J gene is TRBJ1-1, the V gene TRBV6-2 or TRBV6-3; weak D call: TRBD1 (6 bases). In germline, CDR1 is MNHEY, CDR2 SVGEGT. The germline V and J ends were trimmed by 2 bases and 4 bases, with 14 bases remaining between them. This CDR3 comprises 15 residues. The CDR3 loop is CASSYLQGGGTEAFF. In DNA form, the CDR3 reads TGTGCCAGCAGTTACCTACAGGGTGGCGGCACTGAAGCTTTCTTT.

This clonotype was seen repeatedly, ten times or more. This chain joins TRBV29-1 and TRBJ2-3; no clear D. Germline values: CDR1 SQVTM, CDR2 ANQGSEA. The ends were cut back, 8 bases at V and 8 bases at J, with 20 bases in the middle. This CDR3 region has 13 residues. The CDR3 DNA follows: TGCAGCCCCAAGGCAGGACCCACGGGTACGCAGTATTTT. Residues: CSPKAGPTGTQYF.

This clonotype was observed a few times. CDR3 loop: CASGLRVQDSFYGYTF. Here the CDR3 DNA reads TGTGCTAGTGGTTTGAGGGTCCAGGACTCCTTCTATGGCTACACCTTC. The chain has TRBV12-5 and TRBJ1-2, with unresolved D. CDR1 and CDR2 (germline): LGHNT, FRNRAP. The CDR3 spans 16 residues. Trimming cost V 2 bases and J 4 bases, with 17 bases left between them.

The chain joins TRBV20-1 to TRBJ2-7; 10 bases map to TRBD1. V gave up 5 bases and J gave up 5 bases; unmatched junction bases: 3. This CDR3 spans 12 amino acids. Germline V lookup: CDR1 DFQATT, CDR2 SNEGSKA (reference sequence). The CDR3 loop reads CSAQTGGHEQYF. The DNA for the CDR3 is TGCAGTGCTCAGACAGGGGGCCACGAGCAGTACTTC.

In this sample, this clonotype turned up a few times. The chain uses TRBV19 and TRBJ2-1; D possibly uses TRBD1 or TRBD2 (5 bases each). Germline assignment: CDR1 LNHDA and CDR2 SQIVND (reference sequence). Trimming pared 1 base from V and 11 bases from J, leaving 6 bases between. The CDR3 has 11 amino acids. CDR3 nucleotides: TGTGCCAGTAGTATAGGGGGGAAGCAGTTCTTC. It codes for CASSIGGKQFF.

This clonotype was counted at least ten times. The chain links TRBV4-1 to TRBJ2-7; D possibly corresponds to TRBD2 (6 bases). The V gene lost 3 bases and the J gene lost 4 bases, with 19 bases spanning the gap. The CDR3 extends over 16 amino acids. The germline V gene encodes CDR1 MGHRA and CDR2 YSYEKL. DNA of the CDR3: TGCGCCAGCAGCCAGGCCAGCGGGCGACCCATTTACGAGCAGTACTTC. Translating gives CASSQASGRPIYEQYF.

The rearrangement links TRBV2 to TRBJ2-3; D is unresolved. CDR3 length equals 13 residues. Germline CDR1 and CDR2: SNHLY and FYNNEI. The ends were cut back, 8 bases at V and 3 bases at J, with 12 bases in the middle. The CDR3 is CASWSSLTDTQYF. In nucleotides, the CDR3 is TGTGCCAGCTGGAGCAGTCTAACAGATACGCAGTATTTT.

This clonotype came up many times. V is TRBV12-3 or TRBV12-4 and J is TRBJ2-1, with 8 bases lining up with TRBD1. The CDR3 is made up of 15 amino acids. V gave up 3 bases and J gave up 4 bases; unmatched junction bases: 5. Here the CDR3 reads CASSFDRGSYNEQFF. The CDR3 region has the DNA TGTGCCAGCAGTTTCGACAGGGGAAGTTACAATGAGCAGTTCTTC.

This clonotype was observed at least ten times. The chain is built from TRBV12-3 or TRBV12-4 and TRBJ1-4; no firm D call. This CDR3 has 15 residues. The V end was cut by 7 bases, the J end by 0 bases, with 12 bases between. The CDR3 region is CASTSSRATNEKLFF. In DNA, the CDR3 is TGTGCCAGCACCTCCAGTAGAGCAACTAATGAAAAACTGTTTTTT.

V usage is TRBV2 and J usage is TRBJ2-7; maybe TRBD1 (5 bases). The CDR3 extends over 13 amino acids. Germline-derived CDR1 and CDR2 are SNHLY and FYNNEI. Trimming left V 4 bases short and J 6 bases short, with 13 bases between. The CDR3 DNA follows: TGTGCCAGCAGTGGGGGTGGGGCGAGCGAGCAGTACTTC. Its protein is CASSGGGASEQYF.

This clonotype was recorded a few times. This chain connects TRBV11-2 to TRBJ2-1; D tentatively fits TRBD1 or TRBD2 (6 bases each). Trimming left V 5 bases short and J 9 bases short, with 11 bases between. The CDR3 loop spans 12 amino acids. CDR1 and CDR2 (germline): SGHAT, FQNNGV. CDR3 in amino acids: CASSEGGGEQFF. DNA for the CDR3: TGTGCCAGCAGCGAGGGGGGCGGTGAGCAGTTCTTC.

The sample holds many counts of this clonotype. The chain carries TRBV7-2 and TRBJ1-5; D is ambiguous. The CDR3 consists of 15 residues. The V and J ends lost 5 bases and 0 bases respectively, with 11 bases between them. Germline V CDR1 and CDR2: SGHTA, FQGNSA. CDR3 in DNA: TGTGCCAGCAGCGAACGACATCTTAGCAATCAGCCCCAGCATTTT. Protein product: CASSERHLSNQPQHF.

This clonotype has more than one count but fewer than ten. The CDR3 here is CASSQAPLQPQHF. The CDR3 DNA reads as TGCGCCAGCAGCCAAGCCCCCTTACAGCCCCAGCATTTT. V is TRBV4-1 and J is TRBJ1-5; D uncertain. The CDR3 spans 13 residues. Trimming pared 1 base from V and 7 bases from J, leaving 8 bases between. Germline V gives CDR1 MGHRA, CDR2 YSYEKL.

This clonotype was detected once. Given a much more abundant clone one base away, this may be a read error. The V gene is TRBV6-1, the J gene TRBJ2-3; D may be TRBD2 (5 bases). Trimming removed 9 bases at V and 6 bases at J, with 16 bases between. Germline-derived CDR1 and CDR2 are MNHNS and SASEGT. The CDR3 is 13 amino acids. The DNA for the CDR3 is TGTGCCAGAAGCCCTGGACTGTCCGATACGCAGTATTTT. Its translation: CARSPGLSDTQYF.

This clonotype was detected ten times or more. The gene calls are TRBV27 and TRBJ2-6; 10 bases fit TRBD1. V was pared by 1 base and J by 2 bases, with 8 bases of the junction left unmatched. This CDR3 has 19 amino acids. Germline CDR1 and CDR2: MNHEY and SMNVEV (reference sequence). Here the CDR3 DNA reads TGTGCCAGCAGTTTATATGCCGGGACAGGGGAACCTGGGGCCAACGTCCTGACTTTC. Residues: CASSLYAGTGEPGANVLTF.

V is TRBV9 and J is TRBJ2-5; 11 nucleotides line up with TRBD2. The V gene's germline CDR1 is SGDLS and CDR2 YYNGEE. CDR3 length: 16 residues. V lost 3 bases to trimming and J lost 5 bases; unmatched junction nucleotides: 9. The CDR3 is CASSGQLAGVGETQYF. The CDR3 nucleotides read TGTGCCAGCAGCGGTCAACTAGCGGGAGTAGGGGAGACCCAGTACTTC.

This clonotype was detected only a few times. The CDR3 sequence: CASSKHTGGNNEQFF. For the CDR3, the DNA is TGTGCCAGCAGTAAACATACTGGGGGCAACAATGAGCAGTTCTTC. The chain uses TRBV6-5 and TRBJ2-1; D possibly corresponds to TRBD1 (6 bases). CDR3 length: 15 amino acids. Trimming removed 5 bases from V and 5 bases from J, with 16 bases in between. CDR1 MNHEY and CDR2 SVGAGI come from the germline V gene.

This clonotype came up many times. This sequence joins TRBV7-2 and TRBJ1-3; D not resolved. Trimming took 5 bases from V and 8 from J, leaving 19 bases between them. Germline lookup yields CDR1 SGHTA and CDR2 FQGNSA. The CDR3 covers 15 residues. CDR3 DNA: TGTGCCAGCAGCCAGAGGTTGGAGCGCGAACACACCATATATTTT. Protein: CASSQRLEREHTIYF.

The gene calls are TRBV12-3 or TRBV12-4 and TRBJ2-7, with D tentatively TRBD2 (5 bases). The CDR3 has 14 residues. V was shortened by 3 bases and J by 2 bases, with 11 bases between the two germline ends. Here the CDR3 reads CASSFSDGAYEQYF. The CDR3 DNA is TGTGCCAGCAGTTTCAGCGACGGGGCCTACGAGCAGTACTTC.

This clonotype was recorded at least ten times. CDR3 sequence (DNA): TGTGCCAGCGGGACTAGCGGGAGCGTCGATGAGCAGTTCTTC. This gives the protein CASGTSGSVDEQFF. The genes are TRBV6-2 or TRBV6-3 and TRBJ2-1; 14 positions match TRBD2. V dropped 8 bases and J dropped 8; count of bases not matched to a gene: 5. Germline CDR1 MNHEY, CDR2 SVGEGT. The CDR3 has 14 amino acids.